A selection of T cell receptor beta chains follows, all from one sample in a study of cytomegalovirus exposure and HLA in healthy donors. TCRdb's table, derived via immunoSEQ multiplex PCR, lists solely in-frame clones and lacks some. The repertoire holds 75,000 to 80,000 clones, with nearly 80% as singletons. The sample comprised PBMCs. These receptors originate from a woman between 35 and 50 years old in good health and CMV-seropositive. Each CDR3 is given with its conserved first and last residue. A D gene is named only where the DNA matches it firmly. Clone size is shown for a subset of rows, as once, few, many or a class of expanded clone.

d_call j_call clone_size v_call cdr3_aa cdr3_nt
. TRBJ2-3 . TRBV6-1 CASSPGVGTDTQYF TGTGCCAGCAGTCCGGGGGTTGGCACAGATACGCAGTATTTT
TRBD1 TRBJ1-2 . TRBV2 CAGRGQANYGYTF TGTGCCGGCAGGGGACAGGCTAACTATGGCTACACCTTC
. TRBJ1-4 . TRBV5-1 CASSLDRLGEKLFF TGCGCCAGCAGCTTGGACAGGCTTGGTGAAAAACTGTTTTTT
. TRBJ2-1 . TRBV19 CASSPGLRRDEQFF TGTGCCAGTAGTCCGGGACTCCGTAGGGATGAGCAGTTCTTC
TRBD2 TRBJ2-3 . TRBV7-9 CASSSFGLAGGTDTQYF TGTGCCAGCAGCTCGTTTGGACTAGCGGGGGGAACAGATACGCAGTATTTT
. TRBJ1-2 . TRBV6-5 CASSYSGGYGYTF TGTGCCAGCAGTTACTCAGGGGGCTATGGCTACACCTTC
TRBD1 TRBJ2-3 . TRBV9 CASSPRDRGVTDTQYF TGTGCCAGCAGCCCTAGGGACAGGGGGGTCACAGATACGCAGTATTTT
. TRBJ1-5 . TRBV25-1 CASSEGIGEADQPQHF TGTGCCAGCAGTGAAGGTATAGGGGAGGCCGATCAGCCCCAGCATTTT
TRBD1 TRBJ1-4 . TRBV5-1 CASSSQGGDEKLFF TGCGCCAGCTCTTCCCAAGGGGGCGATGAAAAACTGTTTTTT
TRBD1 TRBJ2-2 . TRBV19 CASHNTGGTGELFF TGTGCCAGTCACAACACAGGGGGGACCGGGGAGCTGTTTTTT
. TRBJ1-2 . TRBV5-6 CASSLVGGGYGYTF TGTGCCAGCAGCTTGGTAGGCGGGGGCTATGGCTACACCTTC
. TRBJ2-2 once TRBV19 CASSPTTNTGELFF TGTGCCAGTAGTCCGACTACCAACACCGGGGAGCTGTTTTTT
. TRBJ1-2 . TRBV6-6 CASSHGGYTF TGTGCCAGCAGTCACGGGGGCTACACCTTC
. TRBJ1-5 . TRBV6-1 CASIGGYSNQPQHF TGTGCCAGCATTGGGGGGTATAGCAATCAGCCCCAGCATTTT
. TRBJ1-1 once TRBV6-5 CASRNPSTLGQEAFF TGTGCCAGCAGAAACCCGTCCACCCTTGGACAGGAAGCTTTCTTT
. TRBJ1-1 . TRBV5-6 CASSLRRSLMNTEAFF TGTGCCAGCAGCTTGCGTAGATCCCTTATGAACACTGAAGCTTTCTTT
TRBD1 TRBJ1-5 . TRBV6-5 CASSYGTGTQPQHF TGTGCCAGCAGTTACGGGACAGGGACTCAGCCCCAGCATTTT
. TRBJ2-7 . TRBV6-6 CASSYYGGDYEQYF TGTGCCAGCAGTTACTACGGCGGAGACTACGAGCAGTACTTC
TRBD2 TRBJ2-1 few TRBV6-1 CASSRTSGGADEQFF TGTGCCAGCAGTCGGACTAGCGGGGGTGCAGATGAGCAGTTCTTC
. TRBJ1-5 . TRBV15 CATSRDKGGGQPQHF TGTGCCACCAGCAGAGATAAGGGTGGAGGTCAGCCCCAGCATTTT
TRBD2 TRBJ2-1 . TRBV7-2 CASSLRPTSGVYNEQFF TGTGCCAGCAGCTTGAGGCCGACTAGCGGGGTATACAATGAGCAGTTCTTC
TRBD1 TRBJ2-2 . TRBV18 CASSTDRSLTGELFF TGTGCCAGCTCAACGGACAGGAGCCTCACCGGGGAGCTGTTTTTT
TRBD1 TRBJ2-7 once TRBV4-2 CASSQVFPDRGYEQYF TGTGCCAGCAGCCAAGTGTTTCCGGACAGGGGTTACGAGCAGTACTTC
. TRBJ2-5 . TRBV29-1 CTTSDGRETQYF TGCACCACCTCCGATGGGAGGGAGACCCAGTACTTC
TRBD1 TRBJ2-4 . TRBV5-1 CAIIDRELAKNIQYF TGCGCCATTATCGACAGGGAACTAGCCAAAAACATTCAGTACTTC
TRBD1 TRBJ1-2 . TRBV2 CASSDMGRGPTGYTF TGTGCCAGCAGTGATATGGGCAGGGGGCCGACGGGCTACACCTTC
TRBD2 TRBJ2-3 . TRBV6-4 CASSEGSGEPDTQYF TGTGCCAGCAGTGAGGGTAGCGGGGAACCAGATACGCAGTATTTT
TRBD2 TRBJ2-3 . TRBV28 CASSLLGGGTEDTQYF TGTGCCAGCAGTTTATTGGGCGGGGGGACGGAAGATACGCAGTATTTT
TRBD1 TRBJ1-1 . TRBV19 CASSISGQVNTEAFF TGTGCCAGTAGTATATCCGGACAGGTAAACACTGAAGCTTTCTTT
TRBD1 TRBJ1-2 . TRBV6-5 CASSFTQGVGYGYTF TGTGCCAGCAGTTTCACACAGGGGGTTGGCTATGGCTACACCTTC
. TRBJ1-1 . TRBV9 CASSVGGGTMNTEAFF TGTGCCAGCAGCGTAGGGGGGGGGACCATGAACACTGAAGCTTTCTTT
. TRBJ2-3 few TRBV27 CASRRQASSTDTQYF TGTGCCAGCCGAAGGCAGGCTTCTAGCACAGATACGCAGTATTTT
. TRBJ1-2 few TRBV6-8 CASILSYGYTF TGTGCCAGCATCCTCAGCTATGGCTACACCTTC
. TRBJ2-7 . TRBV6-6 CASSYSDSSYEQYF TGTGCCAGCAGTTACTCAGACAGCTCCTACGAGCAGTACTTC
TRBD1 TRBJ2-2 . TRBV14 CASSQGTGAFGELFF TGTGCCAGCAGCCAAGGGACAGGGGCCTTCGGGGAGCTGTTTTTT
. TRBJ1-1 . TRBV7-3 CASSLTGGTEAFF TGTGCCAGCAGCTTAACCGGGGGCACTGAAGCTTTCTTT
TRBD1 TRBJ1-2 . TRBV29-1 CSVSSGGYGYTF TGCAGCGTCTCCTCAGGGGGCTATGGCTACACCTTC
. TRBJ1-1 . TRBV30 CAWNVPGIEAFF TGTGCCTGGAACGTCCCGGGAATTGAAGCTTTCTTT
. TRBJ1-5 . TRBV5-6 CASSSTTQPQHF TGTGCCAGCAGCAGTACTACTCAGCCCCAGCATTTT
TRBD1 TRBJ1-1 few TRBV30 CAWSVIGGRTEAFF TGTGCCTGGAGTGTTATAGGGGGCCGTACTGAAGCTTTCTTT
TRBD1 TRBJ2-4 . TRBV25-1 CASREDRGANIQYF TGTGCCAGCAGGGAAGACAGGGGGGCAAACATTCAGTACTTC
. TRBJ2-7 . TRBV29-1 CSVLNRLDEQYF TGCAGCGTCCTAAATCGACTAGACGAGCAGTACTTC
. TRBJ2-3 . TRBV5-1 CASSLEGGTQYF TGCGCCAGCAGCTTGGAGGGGGGGACGCAGTATTTT